This is a list of T cell receptor beta chains from one sample in a study of lymphopenia after photon versus proton radiotherapy. Only in-frame clones appear in the TCRdb table, and some are missing; sequencing was by immunoSEQ multiplex PCR. The sample records about 160,000 clones, 70% to 90% being singletons. The sequences come from peripheral blood, collected from a patient treated with photon-based radiotherapy. The receptors stem from a man aged 45 to 65 with gastric cancer. Both conserved end residues are part of each CDR3. A D gene is named only where the DNA matches it firmly.

v_gene: TRBV12-2
d_gene: .
CDR3aa: CASQRTGRDSSNTEAFF

v_gene: TRBV7-2
d_gene: .
CDR3aa: CASSLNGNTGELFF

v_gene: TRBV27
d_gene: .
CDR3aa: CASSLSGSRETQYF

v_gene: TRBV19
d_gene: .
CDR3aa: CASSIVKGTQPQHF

v_gene: TRBV29-1
d_gene: .
CDR3aa: CSVEGDILGNTIYF

v_gene: TRBV7-9
d_gene: TRBD2
CDR3aa: CASSYPRGVEQYF

v_gene: TRBV10-3
d_gene: .
CDR3aa: CAISERDNYGYTF

v_gene: TRBV7-8
d_gene: TRBD1
CDR3aa: CASSLNTGAFDYEQYF

v_gene: TRBV28
d_gene: TRBD1
CDR3aa: CASRTPGTGFGELFF

v_gene: TRBV5-1
d_gene: TRBD2
CDR3aa: CASSAYPGLGGNEQFF

v_gene: TRBV19
d_gene: .
CDR3aa: CASTDGGHYGYTF

v_gene: TRBV18
d_gene: .
CDR3aa: CASSSGQNTEAFF

v_gene: TRBV7-2
d_gene: .
CDR3aa: CASSFPRLGQETQYF

v_gene: TRBV4-3
d_gene: .
CDR3aa: CASSRRFYEQYF

v_gene: TRBV18
d_gene: .
CDR3aa: CASSLWGTGNNEQFF

v_gene: TRBV4-3
d_gene: TRBD2
CDR3aa: CASSQEPSSGLSYEQYF

v_gene: TRBV10-2
d_gene: .
CDR3aa: CASSGLRKGNYNEQFF

v_gene: TRBV19
d_gene: TRBD2
CDR3aa: CASSLSGGSRTGELFF

v_gene: TRBV18
d_gene: TRBD1
CDR3aa: CASSQGANYGYTF

v_gene: TRBV27
d_gene: .
CDR3aa: CASSLWSGARKLETQYF

v_gene: TRBV7-2
d_gene: .
CDR3aa: CASSFLFNEQFF

v_gene: TRBV9
d_gene: .
CDR3aa: CASSVEGGVATNEKLFF

v_gene: TRBV18
d_gene: TRBD2
CDR3aa: CASSPGLAPYNEQFF

v_gene: TRBV7-2
d_gene: TRBD1
CDR3aa: CASTFGQDTEAFF

v_gene: TRBV28
d_gene: .
CDR3aa: CASSLDPSSYEQYF

v_gene: TRBV6-5
d_gene: .
CDR3aa: CASSLDTATNEKLFF

v_gene: TRBV5-1
d_gene: TRBD1
CDR3aa: CASSKGQGNTEAFF

v_gene: TRBV19
d_gene: .
CDR3aa: CASSIVGRVSNQPQHF

v_gene: TRBV19
d_gene: TRBD1
CDR3aa: CASGSIGGSWGYTF

v_gene: TRBV7-2
d_gene: .
CDR3aa: CASSLGTIRSYEQYF

v_gene: TRBV11-2
d_gene: .
CDR3aa: CASSLVGGSGIKTYEQYF

v_gene: TRBV25-1
d_gene: .
CDR3aa: CASKRDMNTEAFF

v_gene: TRBV5-1
d_gene: TRBD1
CDR3aa: CASSVETGTNEKLFF

v_gene: TRBV5-4
d_gene: TRBD1
CDR3aa: CASSLGGTGYEQYF

v_gene: TRBV19
d_gene: TRBD1
CDR3aa: CASSGRTGNTEAFF

v_gene: TRBV14
d_gene: .
CDR3aa: CASSPNRTPGGYTF

v_gene: TRBV29-1
d_gene: TRBD1
CDR3aa: CSVEGTAGNTIYF

v_gene: TRBV11-3
d_gene: .
CDR3aa: CASSLGRGDTQYF

v_gene: TRBV28
d_gene: TRBD1
CDR3aa: CASSPPTGMNTEAFF

v_gene: TRBV25-1
d_gene: TRBD1
CDR3aa: CASSDLGQGIGYEQYF

v_gene: TRBV5-4
d_gene: .
CDR3aa: CASSSGEGEKLFF

v_gene: TRBV19
d_gene: TRBD1
CDR3aa: CASSADRAYEQYF

v_gene: TRBV10-3
d_gene: .
CDR3aa: CAISATGNEQFF

v_gene: TRBV10-3
d_gene: TRBD1
CDR3aa: CAISARTGHGYTF

v_gene: TRBV7-2
d_gene: .
CDR3aa: CASSLGRYGGEAFF

v_gene: TRBV23-1
d_gene: TRBD2
CDR3aa: CASKRFAGLAGSWQTQYF

v_gene: TRBV29-1
d_gene: .
CDR3aa: CSVGGRSPPTDTQYF

v_gene: TRBV5-4
d_gene: .
CDR3aa: CASSSAPRSKGGNTIYF

v_gene: TRBV19
d_gene: .
CDR3aa: CARATGGRFATNEKLFF

v_gene: TRBV11-1
d_gene: .
CDR3aa: CASSFASTGELFF

v_gene: TRBV30
d_gene: .
CDR3aa: CAWRTDTEAFF

v_gene: TRBV6-5
d_gene: .
CDR3aa: CASSPTSGFRDTQYF